A single sample gave rise to the 12 T cell receptor beta chains below, sequenced in a study of a mutant IDH1 vaccine in newly diagnosed glioma. Some clones are missing from TCRdb's copy, which holds only in-frame ones; the method was immunoSEQ multiplex PCR. The repertoire holds about 28,000 clones, with roughly 85% as singletons. Antigen specificity for these receptors is unknown. Time point described: week 23, last vaccination. One vaccine dose held 300 ug of mutant IDH1 20-mer peptide and came with topical imiquimod. The sequencing here drew on PBMCs, taken from a glioma patient whose treatment included an IDH1 peptide vaccine. Source of these receptors: a woman aged 25 to 39 with glioma.

This clone was counted a few times. The chain carries TRBV27 and TRBJ1-6; D is unclear. The CDR3 consists of 15 residues. Germline V gives CDR1 MNHEY, CDR2 SMNVEV (reference sequence). Trimming removed 3 bases from V and 13 bases from J, with 19 bases in between. The CDR3 bases are TGTGCCAGCAGTTTCGTCGGGCAGGCTCCCTTCCCCCTCCACTTT. This translates into CASSFVGQAPFPLHF.

This clone was counted between two and nine times. The chain links TRBV28 to TRBJ2-3; 13 bases are a match to TRBD2. This CDR3 region has 17 residues. Looked up from germline, CDR1 is MDHEN and CDR2 is SYDVKM. After removal of 3 bases from V and 5 bases from J, the junction contained 8 bases not matched to a gene. The CDR3 is CASSFGTSGALGDTQYF. In nucleotides, the CDR3 is TGTGCCAGCAGTTTCGGGACTAGCGGGGCGCTCGGAGATACGCAGTATTTT.

With regard to this clone: This sample includes further DNA sequences coding for the same CDR3. The rearrangement joins TRBV2 to TRBJ1-1; D is ambiguous. Germline-derived CDR1 and CDR2 are SNHLY and FYNNEI. Trimming shortened V by 3 bases and J by 1 base, and 9 bases separated the two germline ends. This CDR3 has 14 residues. CDR3 sequence (DNA): TGTGCCAGCAGTGAGGACCGAACGAACACTGAAGCTTTCTTT. Protein product: CASSEDRTNTEAFF.

The chain has TRBV6-1 and TRBJ1-4; 9 nucleotides agree with TRBD1. The germline V gene encodes CDR1 MNHNS and CDR2 SASEGT. V lost 7 bases, J lost 5 bases, and 5 bases stayed unmatched. The CDR3 consists of 14 residues. CDR3 bases: TGTGCCAGCATGAGAGGACAGGGGAATGAAAAACTGTTTTTT. Its translation: CASMRGQGNEKLFF.

The chain is built from TRBV30 and TRBJ2-1, with 9 bases fitting TRBD1. This CDR3 has 14 residues. With 2 bases clipped from V and 4 bases from J, the junction kept 3 bases outside the gene matches. CDR1 GTSNPN and CDR2 SVGIG come from the germline V gene (reference sequence). CDR3 sequence: CAWSTGTGYNEQFF. In DNA, the CDR3 is TGTGCCTGGAGTACCGGGACAGGGTACAATGAGCAGTTCTTC.

In its sample, this clone was seen once. DNA of the CDR3: TGTGCCAGCAGAAGGGAGGACGGGGAGCTGTTTTTT. It yields the protein CASRREDGELFF. This rearrangement joins TRBV10-3 to TRBJ2-2, with D possibly matching TRBD2 (6 bases). CDR3 length equals 12 residues. Germline V gene data show CDR1 as ENHRY and CDR2 as SYGVKD. Trimming removed 10 bases from V and 7 bases from J, with 13 bases in between.

This clone was detected only a few times. DNA of the CDR3: TGTGCCAGCAGTGAATCCGAGGGGGGAGGGGACACTGAAGCTTTCTTT. Residues: CASSESEGGGDTEAFF. V and J are TRBV6-1 and TRBJ1-1; the D gene is possibly TRBD1 (6 bases). Trimming pared 2 bases from V and 3 bases from J, leaving 16 bases between. CDR3 length: 16 residues. In germline, CDR1 is MNHNS, CDR2 SASEGT.

The chain couples TRBV5-1 to TRBJ1-2, with D possibly being TRBD1 (6 bases). CDR1 is SGHRS and CDR2 is YFSETQ in the germline V gene. V lost 4 bases, J lost 0 bases, and 7 bases lay in between. The CDR3 is 13 residues long. This chain's CDR3 is CASSRDTNYGYTF. CDR3 coding DNA: TGCGCCAGCAGCAGGGACACTAACTATGGCTACACCTTC.

This chain uses TRBV6-6 with TRBJ1-5; 7 nucleotides agree with TRBD1. The CDR3 length is 13 residues. Germline trimming cut 0 bases from V and 12 bases from J; bases unmatched to any gene: 5. Germline CDR1 and CDR2: MNHNY and SVGAGI (reference sequence). The CDR3 is CASSYSERTGQHF. The CDR3 DNA follows: TGTGCCAGCAGTTACTCGGAAAGGACAGGCCAGCATTTT.

This clone was counted between two and nine times. The V call is TRBV5-6, the J call TRBJ2-7; D tentatively fits TRBD1 or TRBD2 (5 bases each). Deletions cut 5 bases from V and 2 bases from J, with 17 bases between. The CDR3 is 15 amino acids. The germline gives CDR1 SGHDT, CDR2 YYEEEE. Written as DNA, the CDR3 is TGTGCCAGCAGTTGGGGGTACCGATTACCCTACGAGCAGTACTTC. It is translated as CASSWGYRLPYEQYF.

A word on this clone: The junction shows a germline mismatch at one end, possibly a read error. This chain links TRBV7-2 with TRBJ2-2, with D uncertain. The CDR3 covers 13 residues. CDR1 is SGHTA and CDR2 is FQGNSA in the germline V gene. CDR3 nucleotides: TGTGCCAGCAGCTTAGGCCCCACCGTGGAGCTGTTTTTT. Its translation is CASSLGPTVELFF.

V gene TRBV9 combines with J gene TRBJ1-1; a possible D gene is TRBD1 (5 bases). CDR3 length equals 14 residues. V gave up 0 bases and J gave up 1 base, with 7 bases separating them. Germline V CDR1 and CDR2: SGDLS, YYNGEE. The CDR3 sequence is CASSVAGGNTEAFF. Here the CDR3 DNA reads TGTGCCAGCAGCGTAGCTGGGGGGAACACTGAAGCTTTCTTT.